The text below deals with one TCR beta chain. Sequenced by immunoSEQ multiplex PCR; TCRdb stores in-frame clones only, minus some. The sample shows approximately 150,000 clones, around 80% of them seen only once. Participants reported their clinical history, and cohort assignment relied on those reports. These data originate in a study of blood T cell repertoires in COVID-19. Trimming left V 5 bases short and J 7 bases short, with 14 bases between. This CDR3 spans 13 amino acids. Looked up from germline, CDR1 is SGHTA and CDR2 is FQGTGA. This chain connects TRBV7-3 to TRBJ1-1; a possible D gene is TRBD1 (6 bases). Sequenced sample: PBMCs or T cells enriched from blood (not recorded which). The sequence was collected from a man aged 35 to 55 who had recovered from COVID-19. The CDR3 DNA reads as TGTGCCAGCAGCATGGGGACAACCAATGAAGCTTTCTTT. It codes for CASSMGTTNEAFF.